This T cell receptor beta chain was retrieved from a study of CD8 T cells in ankylosing spondylitis. General observations from the study: Ankylosing spondylitis blood appeared to be characterized by a TCR beta motif of under 10 highly homologous variants.

The CDR3 length is 15 residues. In germline, CDR1 is MNHEY, CDR2 SVGAGI. V was shortened by 2 bases and J by 4 bases, with 14 bases between the two germline ends. TCRdb reprocessed the 5' RACE reads with MiXCR, giving one entry per CDR3 protein. The sample lists about 150,000 distinct CDR3 sequences; roughly 44% were seen once. This clonotype was seen a handful of times. Its target is not known. Source material: synovial fluid, either unsorted or a sorted T cell fraction (not recorded which). The chain has TRBV6-5 and TRBJ1-1; D is possibly TRBD1 (5 bases). The sequence derives from a male donor with ankylosing spondylitis. The CDR3 region has the DNA TGTGCCAGCAGTTACCGCGGGGGGGAAGGCACTGAAGCTTTCTTT. Translating it yields CASSYRGGEGTEAFF.